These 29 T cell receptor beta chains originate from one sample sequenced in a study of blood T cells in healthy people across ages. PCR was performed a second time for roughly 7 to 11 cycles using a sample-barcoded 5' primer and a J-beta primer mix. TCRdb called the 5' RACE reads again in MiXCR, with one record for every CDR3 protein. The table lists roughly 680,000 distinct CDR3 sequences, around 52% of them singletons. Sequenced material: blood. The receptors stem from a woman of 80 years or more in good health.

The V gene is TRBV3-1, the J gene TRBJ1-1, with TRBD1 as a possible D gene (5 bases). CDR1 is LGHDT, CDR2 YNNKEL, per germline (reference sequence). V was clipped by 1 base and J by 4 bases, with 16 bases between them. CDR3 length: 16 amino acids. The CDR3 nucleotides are TGTGCCAGCAGCCAAGGTTTAGTTGGGGACGGCACTGAAGCTTTCTTT. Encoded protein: CASSQGLVGDGTEAFF. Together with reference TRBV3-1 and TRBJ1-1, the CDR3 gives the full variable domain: DTAVSQTPKYLVTQMGNDKSIKCEQNLGHDTMYWYKQDSKKFLKIMFSYNNKELIINETVPNRFSPKSPDKAHLNLHINSLELGDSAVYFCASSQGLVGDGTEAFFGQGTRLTVV.

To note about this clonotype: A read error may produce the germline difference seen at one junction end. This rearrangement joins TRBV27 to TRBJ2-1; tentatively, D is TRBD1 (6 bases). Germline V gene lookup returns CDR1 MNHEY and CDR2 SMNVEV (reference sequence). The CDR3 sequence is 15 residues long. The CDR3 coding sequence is TGTGCCAGCAGTTTAGAGGGGGAGACCCACAATAAGCAGTTCTTC. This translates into CASSLEGETHNKQFF.

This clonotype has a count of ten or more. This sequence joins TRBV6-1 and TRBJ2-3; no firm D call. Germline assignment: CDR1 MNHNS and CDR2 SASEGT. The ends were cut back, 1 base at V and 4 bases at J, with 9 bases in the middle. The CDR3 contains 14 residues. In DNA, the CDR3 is TGTGCCAGCAGTGAAGGGTCAGATCCAGATACGCAGTATTTT. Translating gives CASSEGSDPDTQYF.

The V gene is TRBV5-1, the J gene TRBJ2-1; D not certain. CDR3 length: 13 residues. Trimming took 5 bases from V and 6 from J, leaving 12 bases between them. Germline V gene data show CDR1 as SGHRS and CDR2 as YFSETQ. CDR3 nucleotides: TGCGCCAGCAGGGCGATAGGTTCCAATGAGCAGTTCTTC. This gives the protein CASRAIGSNEQFF. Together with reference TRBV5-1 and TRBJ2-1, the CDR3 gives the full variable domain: KAGVTQTPRYLIKTRGQQVTLSCSPISGHRSVSWYQQTPGQGLQFLFEYFSETQRNKGNFPGRFSGRQFSNSRSEMNVSTLELGDSALYLCASRAIGSNEQFFGPGTRLTVL.

DNA for the CDR3: TGCGCCAGCAGGTCAGTCGATAGCTCCTACAATGAGCAGTTCTTC. Translated: CASRSVDSSYNEQFF. This chain uses TRBV5-1 with TRBJ2-1, with D hard to call. Trimming took 5 bases from V and 0 from J, leaving 12 bases between them. The CDR3 spans 15 residues. The germline CDR1 and CDR2 sequences are SGHRS and YFSETQ.

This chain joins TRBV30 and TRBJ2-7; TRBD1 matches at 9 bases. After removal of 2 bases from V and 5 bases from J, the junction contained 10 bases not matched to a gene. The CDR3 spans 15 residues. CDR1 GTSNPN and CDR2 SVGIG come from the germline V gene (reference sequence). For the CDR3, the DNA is TGTGCCTGGAGTATCGGGGACAGGGCGGCCGACGAGCAGTACTTC. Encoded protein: CAWSIGDRAADEQYF.

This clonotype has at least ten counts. The CDR3 spells CSVGEDTQYF. The CDR3 bases are TGCAGTGTCGGGGAAGATACGCAGTATTTT. The chain combines TRBV29-1 with TRBJ2-3, with D perhaps matching TRBD2 (5 bases). The CDR3 has 10 amino acids. Germline V gene data show CDR1 as SQVTM and CDR2 as ANQGSEA.

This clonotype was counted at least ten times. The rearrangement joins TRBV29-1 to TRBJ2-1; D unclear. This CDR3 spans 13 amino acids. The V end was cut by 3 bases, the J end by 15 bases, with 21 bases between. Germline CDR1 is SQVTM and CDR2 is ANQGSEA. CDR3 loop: CSVDSLAGVRPFF. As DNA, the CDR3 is TGCAGCGTTGACTCGCTTGCCGGTGTGCGTCCGTTCTTC.

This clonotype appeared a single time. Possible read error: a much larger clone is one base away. The CDR3 DNA is TGTGCCAGCAGTCACCCGAGACGCAGCTCCTACAATGAGCAGTTCTTC. It translates to CASSHPRRSSYNEQFF. The chain carries TRBV28 and TRBJ2-1; D unresolved. With 5 bases removed from V and 0 bases from J, the gap between germline ends came to 14 bases. From germline, CDR1 is MDHEN and CDR2 SYDVKM. This CDR3 contains 16 residues.

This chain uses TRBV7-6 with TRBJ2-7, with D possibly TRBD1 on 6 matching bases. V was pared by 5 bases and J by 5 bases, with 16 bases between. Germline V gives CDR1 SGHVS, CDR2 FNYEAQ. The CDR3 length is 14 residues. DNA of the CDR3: TGTGCCAGCAGCCGCCTACAGGGTTTCGACGAGCAGTACTTC. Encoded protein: CASSRLQGFDEQYF.

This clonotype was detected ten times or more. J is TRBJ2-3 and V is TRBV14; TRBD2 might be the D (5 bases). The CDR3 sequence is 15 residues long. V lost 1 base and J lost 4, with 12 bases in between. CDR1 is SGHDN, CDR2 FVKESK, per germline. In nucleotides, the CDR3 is TGTGCCAGCAGCCAAGTCCGGGGAAGTGCAGATACGCAGTATTTT. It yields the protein CASSQVRGSADTQYF.

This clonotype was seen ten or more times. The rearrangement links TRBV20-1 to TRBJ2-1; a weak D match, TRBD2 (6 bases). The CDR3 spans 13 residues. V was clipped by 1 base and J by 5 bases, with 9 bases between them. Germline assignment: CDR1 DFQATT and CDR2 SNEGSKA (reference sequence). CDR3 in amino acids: CSARVGGNNEQFF. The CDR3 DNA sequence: TGCAGTGCTAGAGTGGGGGGAAACAATGAGCAGTTCTTC.

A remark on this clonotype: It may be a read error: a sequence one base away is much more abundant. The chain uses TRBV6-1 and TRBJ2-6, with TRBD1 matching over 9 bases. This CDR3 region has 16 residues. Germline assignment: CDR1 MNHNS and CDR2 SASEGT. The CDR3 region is CASRDTGGSGADVLTF. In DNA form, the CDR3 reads TGTGCCAGCAGAGATACAGGGGGCTCTGGGGCCGACGTCCTGACTTTC.

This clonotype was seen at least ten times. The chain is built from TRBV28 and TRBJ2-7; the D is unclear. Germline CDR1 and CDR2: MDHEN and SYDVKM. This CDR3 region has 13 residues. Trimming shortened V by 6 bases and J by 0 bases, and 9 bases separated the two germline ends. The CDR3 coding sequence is TGTGCCAGCAGAGCAGGCCTCTCCTACGAGCAGTACTTC. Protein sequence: CASRAGLSYEQYF.

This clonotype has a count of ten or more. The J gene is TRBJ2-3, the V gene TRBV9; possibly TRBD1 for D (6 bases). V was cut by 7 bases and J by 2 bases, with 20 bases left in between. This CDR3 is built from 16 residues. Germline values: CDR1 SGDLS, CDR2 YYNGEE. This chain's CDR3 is CASGRDMNSLTDTQYF. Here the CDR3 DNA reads TGTGCCAGCGGACGGGACATGAATTCTCTCACAGATACGCAGTATTTT. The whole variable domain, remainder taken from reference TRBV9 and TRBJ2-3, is DSGVTQTPKHLITATGQRVTLRCSPRSGDLSVYWYQQSLDQGLQFLIQYYNGEERAKGNILERFSAQQFPDLHSELNLSSLELGDSALYFCASGRDMNSLTDTQYFGPGTRLTVL.

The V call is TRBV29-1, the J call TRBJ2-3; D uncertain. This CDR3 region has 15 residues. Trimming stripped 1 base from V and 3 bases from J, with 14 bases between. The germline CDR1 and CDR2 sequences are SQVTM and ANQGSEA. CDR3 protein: CSVEASWGWTDTQYF. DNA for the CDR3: TGCAGCGTTGAAGCCTCTTGGGGATGGACAGATACGCAGTATTTT.

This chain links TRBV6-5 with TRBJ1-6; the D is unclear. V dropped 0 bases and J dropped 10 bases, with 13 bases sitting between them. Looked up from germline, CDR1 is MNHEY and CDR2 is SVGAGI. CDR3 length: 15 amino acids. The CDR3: CASSYSEGLGSPLHF. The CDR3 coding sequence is TGTGCCAGCAGTTACTCGGAAGGGTTAGGGTCACCCCTCCACTTT.

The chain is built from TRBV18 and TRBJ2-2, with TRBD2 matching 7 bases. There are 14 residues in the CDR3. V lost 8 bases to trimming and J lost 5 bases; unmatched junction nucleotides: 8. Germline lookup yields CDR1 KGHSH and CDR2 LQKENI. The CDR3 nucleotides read TGTGCCAGCGCCTGGGAGGGGAGAACCGGGGAGCTGTTTTTT. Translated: CASAWEGRTGELFF.

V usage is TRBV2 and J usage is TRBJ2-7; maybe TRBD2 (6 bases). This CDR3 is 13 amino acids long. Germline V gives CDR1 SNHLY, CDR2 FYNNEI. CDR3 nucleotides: TGTGCTAGCTCCGAAGCGTGGGGAGGCGAGCAGTACTTC. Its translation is CASSEAWGGEQYF.

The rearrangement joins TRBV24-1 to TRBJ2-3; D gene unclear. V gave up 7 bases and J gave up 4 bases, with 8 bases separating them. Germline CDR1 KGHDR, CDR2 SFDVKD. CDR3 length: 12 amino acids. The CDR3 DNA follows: TGTGCCACCAGCATGACTTCAGATACGCAGTATTTT. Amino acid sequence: CATSMTSDTQYF.

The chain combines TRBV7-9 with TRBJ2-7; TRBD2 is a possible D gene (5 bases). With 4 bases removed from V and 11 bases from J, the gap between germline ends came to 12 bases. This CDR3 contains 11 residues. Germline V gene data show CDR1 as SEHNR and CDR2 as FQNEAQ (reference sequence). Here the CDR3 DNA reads TGTGCCAGCAGCTCCACGGAGGTGAAGTACTTC. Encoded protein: CASSSTEVKYF. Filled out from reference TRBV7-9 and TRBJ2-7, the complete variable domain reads DTGVSQNPRHKITKRGQNVTFRCDPISEHNRLYWYRQTLGQGPEFLTYFQNEAQLEKSRLLSDRFSAERPKGSFSTLEIQRTEQGDSAMYLCASSSTEVKYFGPGTRLTVT.

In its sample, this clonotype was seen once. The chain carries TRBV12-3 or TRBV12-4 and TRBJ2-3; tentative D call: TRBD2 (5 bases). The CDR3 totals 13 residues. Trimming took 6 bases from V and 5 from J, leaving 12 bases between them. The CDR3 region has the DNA TGTGCCAGCAGACTCCGGGGTGGAGATACGCAGTATTTT. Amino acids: CASRLRGGDTQYF.

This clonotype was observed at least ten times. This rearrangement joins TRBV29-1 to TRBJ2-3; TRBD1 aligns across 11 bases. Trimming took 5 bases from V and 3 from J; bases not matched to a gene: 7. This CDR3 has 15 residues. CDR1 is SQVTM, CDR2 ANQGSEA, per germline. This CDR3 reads CSVHPRDRGTDTQYF. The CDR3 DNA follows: TGCAGCGTTCACCCCCGGGACAGGGGGACAGATACGCAGTATTTT.

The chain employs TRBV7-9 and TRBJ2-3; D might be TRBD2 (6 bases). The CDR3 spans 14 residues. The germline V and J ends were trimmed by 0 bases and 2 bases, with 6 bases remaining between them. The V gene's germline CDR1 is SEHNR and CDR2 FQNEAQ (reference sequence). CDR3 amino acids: CASSLADYTDTQYF. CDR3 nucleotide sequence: TGTGCCAGCAGCTTAGCGGACTACACAGATACGCAGTATTTT.

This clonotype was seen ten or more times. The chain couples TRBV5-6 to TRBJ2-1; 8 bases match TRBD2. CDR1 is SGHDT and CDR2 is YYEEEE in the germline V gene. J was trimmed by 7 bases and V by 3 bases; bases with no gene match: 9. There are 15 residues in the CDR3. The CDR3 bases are TGTGCCAGCAGCTCCCTCGGGGGGGGCGAGAATGAGCAGTTCTTC. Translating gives CASSSLGGGENEQFF. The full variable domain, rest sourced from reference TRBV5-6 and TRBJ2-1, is DAGVTQSPTHLIKTRGQQVTLRCSPKSGHDTVSWYQQALGQGPQFIFQYYEEEERQRGNFPDRFSGHQFPNYSSELNVNALLLGDSALYLCASSSLGGGENEQFFGPGTRLTVL.

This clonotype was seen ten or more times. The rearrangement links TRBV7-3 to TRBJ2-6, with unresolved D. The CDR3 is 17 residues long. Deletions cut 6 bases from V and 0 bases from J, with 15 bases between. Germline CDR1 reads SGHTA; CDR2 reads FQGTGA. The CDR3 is CASSVVSSSSGANVLTF. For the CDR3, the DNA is TGTGCCAGCAGTGTTGTGTCATCTAGCTCTGGGGCCAACGTCCTGACTTTC.

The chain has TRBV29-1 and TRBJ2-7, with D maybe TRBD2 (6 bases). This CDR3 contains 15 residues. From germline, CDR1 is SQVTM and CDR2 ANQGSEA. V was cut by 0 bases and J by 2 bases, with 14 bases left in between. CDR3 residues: CSVEERGRKPYEQYF. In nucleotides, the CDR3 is TGCAGCGTTGAAGAGCGGGGACGGAAGCCCTACGAGCAGTACTTC.

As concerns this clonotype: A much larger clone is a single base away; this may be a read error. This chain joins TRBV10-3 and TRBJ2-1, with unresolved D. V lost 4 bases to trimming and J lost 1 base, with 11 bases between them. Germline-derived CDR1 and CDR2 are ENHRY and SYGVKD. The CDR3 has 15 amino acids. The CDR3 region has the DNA TGTGCCATCAGTGTGGTCGATCCTTCCTACAATGAGCAGTTCTTC. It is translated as CAISVVDPSYNEQFF.

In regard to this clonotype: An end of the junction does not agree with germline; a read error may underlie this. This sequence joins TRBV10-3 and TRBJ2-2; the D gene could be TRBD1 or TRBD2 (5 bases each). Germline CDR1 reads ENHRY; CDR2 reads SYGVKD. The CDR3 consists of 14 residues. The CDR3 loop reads CAISVGANTEEPFF. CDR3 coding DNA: TGTGCCATCAGTGTCGGGGCGAACACCGAGGAGCCGTTTTTT.